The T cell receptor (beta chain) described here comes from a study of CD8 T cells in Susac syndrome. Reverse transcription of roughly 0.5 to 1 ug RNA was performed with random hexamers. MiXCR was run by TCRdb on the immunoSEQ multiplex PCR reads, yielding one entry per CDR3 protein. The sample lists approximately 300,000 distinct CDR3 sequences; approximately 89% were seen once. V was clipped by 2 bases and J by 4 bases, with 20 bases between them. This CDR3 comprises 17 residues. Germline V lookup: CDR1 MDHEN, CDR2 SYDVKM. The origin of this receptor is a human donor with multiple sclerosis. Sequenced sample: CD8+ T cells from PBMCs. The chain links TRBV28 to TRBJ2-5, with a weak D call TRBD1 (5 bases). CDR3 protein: CASSLGWVRVRRETQYF. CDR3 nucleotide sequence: TGTGCCAGCAGTTTAGGATGGGTCAGGGTTAGGCGAGAGACCCAGTACTTC.